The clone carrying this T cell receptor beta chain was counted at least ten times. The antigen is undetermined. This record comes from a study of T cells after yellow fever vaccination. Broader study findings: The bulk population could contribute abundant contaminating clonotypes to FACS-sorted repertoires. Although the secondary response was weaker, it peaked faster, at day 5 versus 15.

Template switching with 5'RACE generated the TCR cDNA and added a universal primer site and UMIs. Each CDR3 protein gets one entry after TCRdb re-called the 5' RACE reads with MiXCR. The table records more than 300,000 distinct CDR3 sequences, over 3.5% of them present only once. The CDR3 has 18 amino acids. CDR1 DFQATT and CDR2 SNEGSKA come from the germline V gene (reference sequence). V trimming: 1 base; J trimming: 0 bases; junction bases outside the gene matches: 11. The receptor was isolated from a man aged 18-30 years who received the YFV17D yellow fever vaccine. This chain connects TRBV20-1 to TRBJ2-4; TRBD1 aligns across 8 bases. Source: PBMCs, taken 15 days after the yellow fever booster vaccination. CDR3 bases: TGCAGTGCTAGAGGGGGCTTGGGACAGGATTCAGCCAAAAACATTCAGTACTTC. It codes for CSARGGLGQDSAKNIQYF.